The clone carrying this TCR beta chain came up a few times. These data are taken from a study of cytomegalovirus exposure and HLA in healthy donors. PCR involved 60 Vbeta and 13 Jbeta primers. Generated by immunoSEQ multiplex PCR, the TCRdb table keeps only in-frame clones and is missing some. The data hold approximately 100,000 clones, with 65% to 80% observed a single time. The source is a human donor in good health. Input material: PBMCs.

CDR3 DNA: TGTGCCAGCAGTTTTTGGCAATATTATGGCTACACCTTC. Its translation is CASSFWQYYGYTF. The chain recombines TRBV27 with TRBJ1-2; D gene unclear. V shed 3 bases and J shed 5 bases, with 10 bases lying between them. This CDR3 is built from 13 residues. The V gene's germline CDR1 is MNHEY and CDR2 SMNVEV (reference sequence).